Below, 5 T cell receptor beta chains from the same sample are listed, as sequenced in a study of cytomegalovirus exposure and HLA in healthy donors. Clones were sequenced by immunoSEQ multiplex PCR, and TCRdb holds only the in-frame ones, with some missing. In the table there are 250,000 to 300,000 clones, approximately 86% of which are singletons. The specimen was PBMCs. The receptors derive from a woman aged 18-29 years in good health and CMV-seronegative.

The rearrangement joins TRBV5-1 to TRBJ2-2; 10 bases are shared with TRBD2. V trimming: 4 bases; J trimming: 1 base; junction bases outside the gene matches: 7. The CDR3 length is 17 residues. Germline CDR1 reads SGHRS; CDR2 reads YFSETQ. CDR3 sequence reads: CASSTGLALRNTGELFF. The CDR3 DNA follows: TGCGCCAGCAGCACGGGACTAGCGCTAAGGAACACCGGGGAGCTGTTTTTT.

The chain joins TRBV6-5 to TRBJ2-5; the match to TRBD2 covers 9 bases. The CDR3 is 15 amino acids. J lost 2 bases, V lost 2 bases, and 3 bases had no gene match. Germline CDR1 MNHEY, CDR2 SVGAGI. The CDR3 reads CASSYPGLAQETQYF. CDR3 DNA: TGTGCCAGCAGTTACCCGGGACTAGCTCAAGAGACCCAGTACTTC.

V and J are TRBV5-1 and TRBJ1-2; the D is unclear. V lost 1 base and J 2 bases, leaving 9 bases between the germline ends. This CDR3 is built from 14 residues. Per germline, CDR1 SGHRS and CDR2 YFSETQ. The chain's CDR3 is CASSLSGSNYGYTF. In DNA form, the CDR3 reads TGCGCCAGCAGCTTGTCGGGATCCAACTATGGCTACACCTTC.

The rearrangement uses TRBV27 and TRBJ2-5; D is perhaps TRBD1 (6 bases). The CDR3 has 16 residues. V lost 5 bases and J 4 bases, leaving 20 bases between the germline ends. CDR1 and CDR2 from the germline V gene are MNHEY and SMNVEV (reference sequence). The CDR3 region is CASSPQGRGNRETQYF. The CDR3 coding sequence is TGTGCCAGCAGTCCCCAAGGAAGGGGGAACCGAGAGACCCAGTACTTC.

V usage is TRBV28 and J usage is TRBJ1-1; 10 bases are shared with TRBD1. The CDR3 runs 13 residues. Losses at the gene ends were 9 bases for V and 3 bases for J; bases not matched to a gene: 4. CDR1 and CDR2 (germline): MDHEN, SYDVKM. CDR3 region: CASIGTGDTEAFF. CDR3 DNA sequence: TGTGCCAGTATCGGGACAGGGGACACTGAAGCTTTCTTT.